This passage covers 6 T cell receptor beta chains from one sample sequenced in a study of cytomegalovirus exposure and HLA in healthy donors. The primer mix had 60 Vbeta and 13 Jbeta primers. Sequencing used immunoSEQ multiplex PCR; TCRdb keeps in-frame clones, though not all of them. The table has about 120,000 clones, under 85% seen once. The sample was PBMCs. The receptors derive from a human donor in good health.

The CDR3 nucleotides are TGCGCCAGCAGCTTGGAGCGTGAAGAGACCCAGTACTTC. This sequence encodes CASSLEREETQYF. The gene calls are TRBV5-1 and TRBJ2-5, with D hard to call. The CDR3 is 13 amino acids. Trimming shortened V by 0 bases and J by 3 bases, and 6 bases separated the two germline ends. Germline values: CDR1 SGHRS, CDR2 YFSETQ.

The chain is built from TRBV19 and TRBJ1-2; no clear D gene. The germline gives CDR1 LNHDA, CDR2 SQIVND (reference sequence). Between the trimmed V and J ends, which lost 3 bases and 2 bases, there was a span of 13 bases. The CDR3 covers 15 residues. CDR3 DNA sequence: TGTGCCAGTAGTATGGCAGATCGGGTAAACTATGGCTACACCTTC. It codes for CASSMADRVNYGYTF.

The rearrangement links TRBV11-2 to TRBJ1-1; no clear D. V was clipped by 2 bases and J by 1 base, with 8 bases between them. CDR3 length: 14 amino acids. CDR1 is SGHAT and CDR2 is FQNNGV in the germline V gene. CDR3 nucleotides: TGTGCCAGCAGCTTAATTCGCGGGAACACTGAAGCTTTCTTT. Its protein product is CASSLIRGNTEAFF. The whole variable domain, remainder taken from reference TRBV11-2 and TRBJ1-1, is EAGVAQSPRYKIIEKRQSVAFWCNPISGHATLYWYQQILGQGPKLLIQFQNNGVVDDSQLPKDRFSAERLKGVDSTLKIQPAKLEDSAVYLCASSLIRGNTEAFFGQGTRLTVV.

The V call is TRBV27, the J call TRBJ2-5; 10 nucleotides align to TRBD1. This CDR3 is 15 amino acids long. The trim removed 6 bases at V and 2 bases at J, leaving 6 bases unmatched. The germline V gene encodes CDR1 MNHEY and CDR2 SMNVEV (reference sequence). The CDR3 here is CASRPGQGNQETQYF. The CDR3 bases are TGTGCCAGCAGGCCGGGACAGGGGAATCAAGAGACCCAGTACTTC.

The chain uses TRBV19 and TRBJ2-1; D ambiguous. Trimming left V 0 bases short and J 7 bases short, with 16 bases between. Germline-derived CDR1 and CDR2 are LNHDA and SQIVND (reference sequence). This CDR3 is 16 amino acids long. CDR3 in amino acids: CASSIDRPTPLNEQFF. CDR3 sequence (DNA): TGTGCCAGTAGTATAGATCGGCCGACTCCCCTGAATGAGCAGTTCTTC.

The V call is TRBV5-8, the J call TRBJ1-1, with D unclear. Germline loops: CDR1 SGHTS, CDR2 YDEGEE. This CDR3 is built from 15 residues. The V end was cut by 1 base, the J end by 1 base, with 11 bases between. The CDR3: CASSLYGSRNTEAFF. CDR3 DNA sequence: TGTGCCAGCAGCTTGTATGGGAGTAGGAACACTGAAGCTTTCTTT.